This TCR beta chain was recorded in a study of technical replicates of blood from several donors. The data were produced by immunoSEQ multiplex PCR, yet TCRdb's version contains in-frame clones alone and is incomplete. Among around 68,000 clones listed, 91% were seen once. The source is a human donor in good health. Some clones in this sample may be carry-over from other donors' samples. The sample taken for sequencing was T cells isolated from PBMCs.

The CDR3 loop reads CASSLARGSNEKLFF. As DNA, the CDR3 is TGTGCCAGCAGCTTAGCCAGAGGATCTAATGAAAAACTGTTTTTT. This chain links TRBV7-9 with TRBJ1-4; D remains unclear. Deletions cut 0 bases from V and 3 bases from J, with 8 bases between. This CDR3 contains 15 residues. CDR1 is SEHNR and CDR2 is FQNEAQ in the germline V gene (reference sequence).